The 27 T cell receptor beta chains listed next were all sequenced from one sample in a study of early T cells in non-severe SARS-CoV-2 infection. TCRdb re-derived calls from the 5' RACE reads in MiXCR, one entry per CDR3 protein. The sample consists of roughly 120,000 distinct CDR3 sequences, roughly 12% of them appearing once. Sequenced material: whole blood, taken at baseline. These receptor sequences come from an adult who was a healthcare worker with PCR-confirmed SARS-CoV-2 infection or an uninfected control (not recorded which).

This clonotype has more than one count but fewer than ten. CDR3 loop: CASSLEASVNTDTQYF. The CDR3, as DNA: TGTGCCAGCAGCTTAGAGGCTAGCGTCAACACAGATACGCAGTATTTT. The chain is built from TRBV13 and TRBJ2-3, with D possibly being TRBD2 (6 bases). Germline CDR1 and CDR2: PRHDT and FYEKMQ (reference sequence). The ends were cut back, 1 base at V and 2 bases at J, with 13 bases in the middle. The CDR3 is made up of 16 amino acids.

The rearrangement uses TRBV11-3 and TRBJ1-1; 7 positions agree with TRBD1. V was pared by 1 base and J by 2 bases, with 4 bases of the junction left unmatched. Germline values: CDR1 SGHNT, CDR2 YENEEA. This CDR3 spans 15 amino acids. As DNA, the CDR3 is TGTGCCAGCAGCTTAGGCGGGACAGCTAACACTGAAGCTTTCTTT. It encodes CASSLGGTANTEAFF.

This clonotype has ten or more counts. The rearrangement links TRBV27 to TRBJ1-1; D gene uncertain. The CDR3 has 14 amino acids. Germline V gene lookup returns CDR1 MNHEY and CDR2 SMNVEV (reference sequence). The V end was cut by 5 bases, the J end by 0 bases, with 10 bases between. In DNA, the CDR3 is TGTGCCAGCAGTCCCCACGGGCTGAACACTGAAGCTTTCTTT. Encoded protein: CASSPHGLNTEAFF.

The chain employs TRBV5-4 and TRBJ2-1; 7 bases fit TRBD2. Germline trimming cut 7 bases from V and 8 bases from J; bases unmatched to any gene: 12. Per germline, CDR1 SGHNT and CDR2 YYREEE (reference sequence). This CDR3 is 14 amino acids long. In DNA form, the CDR3 reads TGTGCCAGCTCTAGGGCGGGAGCTGGCGATGAGCAGTTCTTC. Translation gives CASSRAGAGDEQFF.

For the CDR3, the DNA is TGCGCCAGCAGCCTACGGGTCTCTGGGGCCAACGTCCTGACTTTC. Translating gives CASSLRVSGANVLTF. The chain couples TRBV4-1 to TRBJ2-6; D is undetermined. V was pared by 4 bases and J by 0 bases, with 7 bases between. The CDR3 sequence is 15 residues long. Germline CDR1 is MGHRA and CDR2 is YSYEKL.

This clonotype was found many times. The chain employs TRBV6-1 and TRBJ1-1; 8 bases agree with TRBD1. The germline V gene has CDR1 MNHNS and CDR2 SASEGT. CDR3 size: 14 residues. The V and J ends lost 4 bases and 5 bases, in that order; junction bases with no gene match: 6. CDR3 nucleotide sequence: TGTGCCAGCAGTGGACAGGGGTCGTGGACTGAAGCTTTCTTT. This translates into CASSGQGSWTEAFF.

This clonotype was counted only a few times. The genes are TRBV3-1 and TRBJ2-7; 7 nucleotides align to TRBD1. Germline assignment: CDR1 LGHDT and CDR2 YNNKEL (reference sequence). The CDR3 length is 13 residues. J gave up 5 bases and V 5 bases, and 6 bases lay outside the gene matches. This chain's CDR3 is CASSYSTGNEQYF. The CDR3 DNA reads TGTGCCAGCAGCTATTCGACAGGGAACGAGCAGTACTTC.

This chain links TRBV30 with TRBJ2-2; 16 bases line up with TRBD2. Germline values: CDR1 GTSNPN, CDR2 SVGIG (reference sequence). The CDR3 runs 23 residues. V dropped 0 bases and J dropped 0; count of bases not matched to a gene: 16. The CDR3 loop is CAWSVEGPGLAGGPIPNTGELFF. The CDR3 DNA sequence: TGTGCCTGGAGTGTAGAGGGCCCGGGACTAGCGGGAGGGCCTATACCGAACACCGGGGAGCTGTTTTTT.

This clonotype was detected many times. CDR3 loop: CASSRNTGELFF. CDR3 nucleotides: TGTGCCAGCAGCCGAAACACCGGGGAGCTGTTTTTT. The gene calls are TRBV2 and TRBJ2-2; D remains ambiguous. The CDR3 has 12 residues. Trimming took 6 bases from V and 2 from J, leaving 4 bases between them. The germline gives CDR1 SNHLY, CDR2 FYNNEI.

V gene TRBV10-3 combines with J gene TRBJ2-2; 9 nucleotides agree with TRBD2. With V trimmed by 1 base and J by 2 bases, 8 bases remained unmatched. CDR3 length: 18 amino acids. CDR1 and CDR2 (germline): ENHRY, SYGVKD. The CDR3 reads CAISELEEAGGNTGELFF. CDR3 coding DNA: TGTGCCATCAGTGAGTTGGAGGAAGCGGGGGGCAACACCGGGGAGCTGTTTTTT.

This rearrangement joins TRBV20-1 to TRBJ2-1; the D gene could be TRBD1 or TRBD2 (5 bases each). The V and J ends lost 0 bases and 6 bases respectively, with 18 bases between them. CDR3 length: 16 residues. The germline V gene encodes CDR1 DFQATT and CDR2 SNEGSKA (reference sequence). The CDR3 region has the DNA TGCAGTGCTAGAGATGGGGGTACAGCGAGTTTCAATGAGCAGTTCTTC. Protein sequence: CSARDGGTASFNEQFF.

This clonotype was counted only a few times. V gene TRBV12-3 or TRBV12-4 combines with J gene TRBJ2-2, with D unclear. There are 15 residues in the CDR3. Deletions cut 6 bases from V and 5 bases from J, with 16 bases between. For the CDR3, the DNA is TGTGCCAGCAGAACGACCACTCCGAGAACCGGGGAGCTGTTTTTT. This sequence encodes CASRTTTPRTGELFF.

The chain couples TRBV15 to TRBJ1-5; D unresolved. The V end was cut by 3 bases, the J end by 7 bases, with 22 bases between. In germline, CDR1 is LNHNV, CDR2 YYDKDF (reference sequence). The CDR3 is 17 residues long. The CDR3: CATSSNIVGRSGQPQHF. CDR3 DNA sequence: TGTGCCACCAGCAGCAACATCGTCGGCAGGTCGGGCCAGCCCCAGCATTTT. The full variable domain, its missing parts supplied by reference TRBV15 and TRBJ1-5, is DAMVIQNPRYQVTQFGKPVTLSCSQTLNHNVMYWYQQKSSQAPKLLFHYYDKDFNNEADTPDNFQSRRPNTSFCFLDIRSPGLGDTAMYLCATSSNIVGRSGQPQHFGDGTRLSIL.

V and J are TRBV6-5 and TRBJ1-6; TRBD1 might be the D (5 bases). V lost 5 bases and J lost 9, with 17 bases in between. This CDR3 contains 15 residues. Germline V gene sequence: CDR1 MNHEY, CDR2 SVGAGI. For the CDR3, the DNA is TGTGCCAGCAGTCAGATGGGGGAGTTGGGTTCACCCCTCCACTTT. This translates into CASSQMGELGSPLHF.

This clonotype showed up many times. J is TRBJ2-1 and V is TRBV5-4, with 15 bases aligning to TRBD2. Germline V gene sequence: CDR1 SGHNT, CDR2 YYREEE (reference sequence). This CDR3 spans 16 amino acids. With V trimmed by 4 bases and J by 5 bases, 4 bases remained unmatched. The CDR3 DNA is TGTGCCAGCAGCAGGGGACTAGCGGGGGGTGACAATGAGCAGTTCTTC. Amino acids: CASSRGLAGGDNEQFF.

The chain uses TRBV18 and TRBJ2-7; 9 positions match TRBD2. This CDR3 has 15 residues. Germline V gene lookup returns CDR1 KGHSH and CDR2 LQKENI. Trimming at V came to 6 bases and at J to 0 bases, leaving 6 bases not matched to a gene. CDR3 bases: TGTGCCAGCTCCCTCGATAGCGGGAGCTCCTACGAGCAGTACTTC. Amino acid sequence: CASSLDSGSSYEQYF.

V gene TRBV25-1 combines with J gene TRBJ2-2; TRBD1 matches at 7 bases. V trimming: 8 bases; J trimming: 7 bases; junction bases outside the gene matches: 16. The CDR3 extends over 16 amino acids. Germline V gene data show CDR1 as MGHDK and CDR2 as SYGVNS. In DNA, the CDR3 is TGTGCCAGCGCAAGGCCCGGACAGGCTAAGGGCGGGGAGCTGTTTTTT. Protein sequence: CASARPGQAKGGELFF.

This clonotype appeared a few times. The genes are TRBV19 and TRBJ2-5, with 10 bases matching TRBD1. With 1 base clipped from V and 0 bases from J, the junction kept 2 bases outside the gene matches. The CDR3 is made up of 16 amino acids. Germline V lookup: CDR1 LNHDA, CDR2 SQIVND (reference sequence). CDR3 protein: CASSIAGTGDQETQYF. The CDR3 DNA is TGTGCCAGTAGTATAGCCGGGACAGGGGACCAAGAGACCCAGTACTTC.

V is TRBV7-9 and J is TRBJ1-1, with 7 nucleotides matching TRBD1. CDR1 and CDR2 (germline): SEHNR, FQNEAQ (reference sequence). The CDR3 is made up of 17 amino acids. The trim removed 5 bases at V and 0 bases at J, leaving 12 bases unmatched. In nucleotides, the CDR3 is TGTGCCAGCAGCCCCAGCGCCAGGGGGTTGGTGAACACTGAAGCTTTCTTT. Its translation is CASSPSARGLVNTEAFF.

This clonotype was found once. The chain recombines TRBV27 with TRBJ2-3; tentatively, D is TRBD1 or TRBD2 (5 bases each). This CDR3 spans 16 amino acids. The germline V gene has CDR1 MNHEY and CDR2 SMNVEV (reference sequence). V lost 1 base and J lost 1, with 12 bases in between. CDR3 protein: CASSLYGDAGTDTQYF. CDR3 in DNA: TGTGCCAGCAGTTTATACGGGGACGCCGGCACAGATACGCAGTATTTT.

The sample holds many counts of this clonotype. V usage is TRBV11-2 and J usage is TRBJ1-6, with TRBD1 matching 8 bases. This CDR3 is 19 amino acids long. CDR1 SGHAT and CDR2 FQNNGV come from the germline V gene. J lost 1 base, V lost 5 bases, and 13 bases had no gene match. In DNA, the CDR3 is TGTGCCAGCAGCCCCAGAACCGGGACAGGCCTTTCCTATAATTCACCCCTCCACTTT. Translation: CASSPRTGTGLSYNSPLHF.

This sequence joins TRBV28 and TRBJ2-7; the match to TRBD2 covers 8 bases. The germline gives CDR1 MDHEN, CDR2 SYDVKM. This CDR3 contains 14 residues. V dropped 7 bases and J dropped 2; count of bases not matched to a gene: 7. Here the CDR3 DNA reads TGTGCCAGCACCCCCGGGGGGGGTCCCTACGAGCAGTACTTC. Translating it yields CASTPGGGPYEQYF.

This chain connects TRBV30 to TRBJ1-2; no firm D call. CDR1 and CDR2 (germline): GTSNPN, SVGIG (reference sequence). The CDR3 has 11 amino acids. V was trimmed by 3 bases and J by 7 bases, leaving 9 bases between them. The CDR3 region is CAWRVGGGYTF. CDR3 DNA: TGTGCCTGGAGAGTGGGCGGTGGCTACACCTTC.

Details on this clonotype: The junction departs from the called germline gene at one end, perhaps through a read error. The chain couples TRBV5-1 to TRBJ1-6; possibly TRBD1 for D (6 bases). Germline V gene sequence: CDR1 SGHRS, CDR2 YFSETQ. The CDR3 sequence is 15 residues long. The CDR3 protein is CASSLHTGQGSPPHF. The CDR3 DNA is TGCGCCAGCAGCTTGCATACAGGGCAGGGTTCACCCCCCCACTTT. The complete variable domain, with remaining parts taken from reference TRBV5-1 and TRBJ1-6, reads KAGVTQTPRYLIKTRGQQVTLSCSPISGHRSVSWYQQTPGQGLQFLFEYFSETQRNKGNFPGRFSGRQFSNSRSEMNVSTLELGDSALYLCASSLHTGQGSPPHFGNGTRLTVT.

The rearrangement links TRBV7-9 to TRBJ2-5, with D unresolved. Between the trimmed V and J ends, which lost 8 bases and 5 bases, there was a span of 9 bases. The CDR3 loop spans 11 amino acids. CDR1 and CDR2 from the germline V gene are SEHNR and FQNEAQ (reference sequence). In DNA, the CDR3 is TGTGCCAGCTCCCCGAGGGAGACCCAGTACTTC. As protein: CASSPRETQYF. The variable domain in full, with the rest retrieved from reference TRBV7-9 and TRBJ2-5, is DTGVSQNPRHKITKRGQNVTFRCDPISEHNRLYWYRQTLGQGPEFLTYFQNEAQLEKSRLLSDRFSAERPKGSFSTLEIQRTEQGDSAMYLCASSPRETQYFGPGTRLLVL.

This clonotype was seen just once. The V gene is TRBV6-6, the J gene TRBJ1-6; weak D call: TRBD1 (5 bases). Germline CDR1 is MNHNY and CDR2 is SVGAGI (reference sequence). The CDR3 has 14 residues. Trimming stripped 5 bases from V and 7 bases from J, with 12 bases between. The CDR3: CASSAGDSNSPLHF. CDR3 nucleotides: TGTGCCAGCAGTGCCGGAGACAGCAATTCACCCCTCCACTTT.

This clonotype occurred a few times. The chain links TRBV18 to TRBJ2-1; D possibly corresponds to TRBD1 (5 bases). The CDR3 is made up of 16 amino acids. V shed 0 bases and J shed 3 bases, with 12 bases lying between them. The germline gives CDR1 KGHSH, CDR2 LQKENI. CDR3 nucleotides: TGTGCCAGCTCACCACCACAGGTGTTAGTCTACAATGAGCAGTTCTTC. It is translated as CASSPPQVLVYNEQFF.